This T cell receptor beta chain was found in a study of blood T cell repertoires in COVID-19. Sequenced by immunoSEQ multiplex PCR; TCRdb stores in-frame clones only, minus some. Seen here are some 100,000 clones, about 87% observed once, and the top ten hold under 7%. This clonotype originated in a woman aged 45 to 65 with acute or convalescent COVID-19. The sequenced sample consisted of peripheral blood.

The CDR3 DNA follows: TGTGCCATCAGCGGTCCCGGGACAGTCTCAAACCGCTACGAGCAGTACTTC. Translating it yields CAISGPGTVSNRYEQYF. The V and J genes are TRBV10-3 and TRBJ2-7, with TRBD1 identical over 7 bases. CDR3 length equals 17 residues. Germline lookup yields CDR1 ENHRY and CDR2 SYGVKD. The J segment lost 3 bases and the V segment lost 6 bases, leaving 17 bases of the junction unmatched.